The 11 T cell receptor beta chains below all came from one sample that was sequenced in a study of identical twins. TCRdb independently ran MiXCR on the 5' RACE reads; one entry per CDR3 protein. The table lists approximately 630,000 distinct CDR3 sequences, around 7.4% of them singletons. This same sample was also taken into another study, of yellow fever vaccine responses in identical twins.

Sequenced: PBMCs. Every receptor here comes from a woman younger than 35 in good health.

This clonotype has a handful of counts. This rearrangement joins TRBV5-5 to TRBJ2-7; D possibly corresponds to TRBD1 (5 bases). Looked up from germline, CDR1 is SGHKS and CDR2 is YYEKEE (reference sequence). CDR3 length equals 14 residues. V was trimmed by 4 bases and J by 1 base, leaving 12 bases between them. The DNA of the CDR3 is TGTGCCAGCAGCCCCTGGACAAAATCCTACGAGCAGTACGTC. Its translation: CASSPWTKSYEQYV.

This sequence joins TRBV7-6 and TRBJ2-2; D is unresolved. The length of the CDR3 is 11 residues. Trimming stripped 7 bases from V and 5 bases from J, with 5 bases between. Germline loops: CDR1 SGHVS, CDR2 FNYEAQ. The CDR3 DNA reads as TGTGCCAGCATGCTGACCGGGGAGCTGTTTTTT. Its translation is CASMLTGELFF.

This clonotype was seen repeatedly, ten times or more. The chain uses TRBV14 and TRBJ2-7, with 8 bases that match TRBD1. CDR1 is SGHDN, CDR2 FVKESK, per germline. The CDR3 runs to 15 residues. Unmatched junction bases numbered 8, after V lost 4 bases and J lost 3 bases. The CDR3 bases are TGTGCCAGCAGCCCTTTGGACAGGGTCGGCTACGAGCAGTACTTC. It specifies CASSPLDRVGYEQYF.

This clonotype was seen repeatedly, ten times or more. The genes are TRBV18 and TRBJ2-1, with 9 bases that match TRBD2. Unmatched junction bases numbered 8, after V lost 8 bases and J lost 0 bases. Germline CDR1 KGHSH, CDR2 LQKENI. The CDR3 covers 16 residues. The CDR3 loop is CASSPPAGGSYNEQFF. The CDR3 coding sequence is TGTGCCAGCAGTCCCCCAGCGGGAGGCTCCTACAATGAGCAGTTCTTC. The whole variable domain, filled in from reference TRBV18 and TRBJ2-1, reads NAGVMQNPRHLVRRRGQEARLRCSPMKGHSHVYWYRQLPEEGLKFMVYLQKENIIDESGMPKERFSAEFPKEGPSILRIQQVVRGDSAAYFCASSPPAGGSYNEQFFGPGTRLTVL.

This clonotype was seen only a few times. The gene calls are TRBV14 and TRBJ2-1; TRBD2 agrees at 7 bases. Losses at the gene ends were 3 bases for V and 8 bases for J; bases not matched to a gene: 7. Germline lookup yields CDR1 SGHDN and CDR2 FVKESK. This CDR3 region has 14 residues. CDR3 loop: CASSHWEGRYEQFF. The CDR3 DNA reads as TGTGCCAGCAGCCACTGGGAGGGCCGGTATGAGCAGTTCTTC.

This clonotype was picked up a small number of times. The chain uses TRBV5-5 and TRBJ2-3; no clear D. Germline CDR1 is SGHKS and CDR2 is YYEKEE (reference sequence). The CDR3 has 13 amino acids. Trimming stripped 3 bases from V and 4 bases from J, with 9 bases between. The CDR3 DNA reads TGTGCCAGCAGCTGGAGAGAGCCAGATACGCAGTATTTT. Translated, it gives CASSWREPDTQYF.

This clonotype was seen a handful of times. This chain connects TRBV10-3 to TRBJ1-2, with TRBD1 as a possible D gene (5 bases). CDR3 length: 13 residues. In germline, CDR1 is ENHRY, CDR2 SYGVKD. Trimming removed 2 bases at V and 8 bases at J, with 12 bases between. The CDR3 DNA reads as TGTGCCATCAGTGAGAAGGGGCGTGGAGGCTACACCTTC. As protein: CAISEKGRGGYTF.

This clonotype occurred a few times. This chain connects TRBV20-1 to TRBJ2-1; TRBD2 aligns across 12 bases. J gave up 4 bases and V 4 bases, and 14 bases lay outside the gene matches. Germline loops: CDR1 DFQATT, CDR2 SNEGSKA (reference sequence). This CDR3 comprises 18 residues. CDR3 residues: CSAKVLAGGSGSYNEQFF. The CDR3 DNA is TGCAGTGCTAAGGTCCTAGCGGGGGGGTCTGGTTCTTACAATGAGCAGTTCTTC.

In DNA, the CDR3 is TGCAGTGGCCGAAGGGATACGCAGTATTTT. It yields the protein CSGRRDTQYF. The gene calls are TRBV20-1 and TRBJ2-3; D not certain. Germline CDR1 DFQATT, CDR2 SNEGSKA (reference sequence). Trimming cost V 7 bases and J 6 bases, with 8 bases left between them. The CDR3 length is 10 residues.

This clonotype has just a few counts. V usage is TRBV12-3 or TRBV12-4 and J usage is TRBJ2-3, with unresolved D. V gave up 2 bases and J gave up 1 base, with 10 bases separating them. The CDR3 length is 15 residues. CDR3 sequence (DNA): TGTGCCAGCAGTTTATCCCTCTCGGGCACAGATACGCAGTATTTT. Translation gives CASSLSLSGTDTQYF.

CDR3 amino acids: CASSYSLSSGTYNEQFF. The CDR3 region has the DNA TGTGCCAGCAGCTATAGTCTGTCTAGCGGAACCTACAATGAGCAGTTCTTC. This sequence joins TRBV11-3 and TRBJ2-1; 7 nucleotides line up with TRBD2. V shed 4 bases and J 2 bases; nucleotides not matched to a gene: 11. The V gene's germline CDR1 is SGHNT and CDR2 YENEEA. The CDR3 spans 17 residues. The full variable domain, in which reference TRBV11-3 and TRBJ2-1 provide the parts outside the CDR3, is EAGVVQSPRYKIIEKKQPVAFWCNPISGHNTLYWYLQNLGQGPELLIRYENEEAVDDSQLPKDRFSAERLKGVDSTLKIQPAELGDSAVYLCASSYSLSSGTYNEQFFGPGTRLTVL.